This TCR beta chain was recorded in a study of blood T cell repertoires in COVID-19. In the study overall: The United States, Italy and Spain were the sources of the acute and convalescent COVID-19 samples. Sample material is recorded as cDNA or gDNA derived from T cells, B-cell-depleted T cells, or PBMCs.

Recovery meant two consecutive negative NP/OP PCR tests, professional clearance, or resolved symptoms. The CDR3 contains 12 residues. The ends were cut back, 2 bases at V and 9 bases at J, with 11 bases in the middle. The germline gives CDR1 GTSNPN, CDR2 SVGIG (reference sequence). Data came from immunoSEQ multiplex PCR; TCRdb stores just in-frame clones and leaves some out. This sample yields hundreds of thousands of clones, of which around 90% are seen a single time; 1.2% belongs to the top ten. The rearrangement links TRBV30 to TRBJ1-3, with D unresolved. The sequence came from a man aged 25 to 40 who had recovered from COVID-19. The specimen was PBMCs or T cells enriched from blood (not recorded which). CDR3 sequence reads: CAWSPQLPTIYF. CDR3 in DNA: TGTGCCTGGAGTCCCCAGTTGCCCACCATATATTTT.